This TCR beta chain was recovered during a study of Graves' ophthalmopathy and Graves' hyperthyroidism. CDR3 length equals 15 residues. Trimming pared 3 bases from V and 3 bases from J, leaving 12 bases between. The study amplified TCR beta CDR3 regions using RNA transcripts. The first-round RT-PCR employed HTBI primers together with the Qiagen OneStep RT-PCR kit. A multiplex PCR was then performed as the second round. TCRdb re-called the multiplex PCR reads through MiXCR, storing one row per CDR3 protein. The repertoire holds 600,000 to 650,000 distinct CDR3 sequences, with approximately 22% as singletons. This clonotype was seen repeatedly, ten times or more.

V gene TRBV12-3 or TRBV12-4 combines with J gene TRBJ2-4, with D possibly being TRBD2 (5 bases). Sequencing was done on a sample of peripheral blood. The receptor was derived from a woman under 30 with stable Graves' hyperthyroidism. Some clones in this sample may be carry-over from other donors' samples. In DNA form, the CDR3 reads TGTGCCAGCAGTTTGGTCCAGCGGAGCAAAAACATTCAGTACTTC. It codes for CASSLVQRSKNIQYF.